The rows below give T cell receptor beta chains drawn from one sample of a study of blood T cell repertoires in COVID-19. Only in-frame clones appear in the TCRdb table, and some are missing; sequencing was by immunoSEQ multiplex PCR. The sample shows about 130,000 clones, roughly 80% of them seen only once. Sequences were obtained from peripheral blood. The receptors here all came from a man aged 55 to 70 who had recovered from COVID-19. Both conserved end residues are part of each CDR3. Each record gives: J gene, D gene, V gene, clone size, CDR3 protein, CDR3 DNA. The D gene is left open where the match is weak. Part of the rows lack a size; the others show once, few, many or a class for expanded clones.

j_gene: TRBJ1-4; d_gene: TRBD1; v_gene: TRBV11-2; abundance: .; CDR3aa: CASSFDRDEKLFF; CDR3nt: TGTGCCAGCAGCTTTGACAGGGACGAAAAACTGTTTTTT
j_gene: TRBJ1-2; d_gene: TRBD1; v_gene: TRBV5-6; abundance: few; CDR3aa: CASRADRAGGYTF; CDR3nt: TGTGCCAGCAGAGCAGACAGGGCGGGGGGCTACACCTTC
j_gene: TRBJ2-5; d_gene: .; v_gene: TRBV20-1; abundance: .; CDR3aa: CSARDGEDQYF; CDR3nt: TGCAGTGCTAGAGACGGGGAGGACCAGTACTTC
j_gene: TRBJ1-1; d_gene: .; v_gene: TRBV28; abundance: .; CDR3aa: CASSLRPGHTEAFF; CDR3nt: TGTGCCAGCAGTTTAAGGCCAGGGCACACTGAAGCTTTCTTT
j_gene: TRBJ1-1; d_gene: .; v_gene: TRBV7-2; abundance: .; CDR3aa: CASSLNPVMNTEAFF; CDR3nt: TGTGCCAGCAGCTTGAACCCGGTTATGAACACTGAAGCTTTCTTT
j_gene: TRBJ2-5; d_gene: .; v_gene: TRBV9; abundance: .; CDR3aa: CASSVEVGVGETQYF; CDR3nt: TGTGCCAGCAGCGTAGAGGTCGGGGTTGGAGAGACCCAGTACTTC
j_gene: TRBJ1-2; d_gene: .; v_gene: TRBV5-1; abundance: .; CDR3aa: CASSKTDYGYTF; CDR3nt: TGCGCCAGCAGCAAGACAGACTATGGCTACACCTTC
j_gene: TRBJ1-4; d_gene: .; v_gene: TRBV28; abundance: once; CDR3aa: CASTRTPPGGKLFF; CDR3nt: TGTGCCAGCACCCGGACCCCGCCCGGGGGAAAACTGTTTTTT
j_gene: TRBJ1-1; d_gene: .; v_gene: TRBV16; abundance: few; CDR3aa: CASSPTAVQSTEAFF; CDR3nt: TGTGCCAGCAGCCCAACGGCGGTCCAGAGCACTGAAGCTTTCTTT
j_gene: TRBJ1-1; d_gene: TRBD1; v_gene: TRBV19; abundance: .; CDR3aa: CASSIRDRNTEAFF; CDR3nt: TGTGCCAGTAGTATCCGGGACAGGAACACTGAAGCTTTCTTT
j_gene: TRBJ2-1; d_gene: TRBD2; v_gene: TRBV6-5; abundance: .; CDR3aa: CASRETLAGFNEQFF; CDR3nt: TGTGCCAGCAGAGAGACGCTAGCGGGATTCAATGAGCAGTTCTTC
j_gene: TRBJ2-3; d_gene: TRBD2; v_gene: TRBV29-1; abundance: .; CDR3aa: CSVELLAGEFGTQYF; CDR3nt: TGCAGCGTTGAACTCCTAGCGGGGGAGTTTGGTACGCAGTATTTT
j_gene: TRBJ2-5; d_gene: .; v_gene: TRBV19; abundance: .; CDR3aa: CASSTGAVEETQYF; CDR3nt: TGTGCCAGTAGTACAGGAGCGGTTGAAGAGACCCAGTACTTC
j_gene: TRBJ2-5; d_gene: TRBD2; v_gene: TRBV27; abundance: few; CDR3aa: CASSPEKLAGIQETQYF; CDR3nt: TGTGCCAGCAGTCCCGAGAAACTAGCGGGGATCCAAGAGACCCAGTACTTC
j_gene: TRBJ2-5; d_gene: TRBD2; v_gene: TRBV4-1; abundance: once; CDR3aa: CASSQHGTSGETQYF; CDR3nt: TGCGCCAGCAGCCAACACGGGACTAGCGGAGAGACCCAGTACTTC